Listed here are 28 T cell receptor beta chains from one sample, sequenced in a study of shared clonotypes between healthy human individuals. Measured with immunoSEQ multiplex PCR; TCRdb has only the in-frame clones, and not every one. This sample has 2 million to 2.5 million clones, with roughly 92% found just once. The source material was naive CD4+ T cells from PBMCs. Described subset: CD45RA+ positively selected. Receptors originate from a man aged 18 to 29 in good health. Some clones in this sample may be carry-over from other donors' samples.

The rearrangement uses TRBV11-2 and TRBJ2-2, with D possibly called TRBD1 or TRBD2 (5 bases each). V gave up 5 bases and J gave up 2 bases, with 18 bases separating them. Germline lookup yields CDR1 SGHAT and CDR2 FQNNGV. This CDR3 has 17 amino acids. The CDR3 sequence is CASSQRWGILNTGELFF. The CDR3, as DNA: TGTGCCAGCAGCCAAAGGTGGGGGATCCTCAACACCGGGGAGCTGTTTTTT. Supplemented by reference TRBV11-2 and TRBJ2-2, the full variable domain reads EAGVAQSPRYKIIEKRQSVAFWCNPISGHATLYWYQQILGQGPKLLIQFQNNGVVDDSQLPKDRFSAERLKGVDSTLKIQPAKLEDSAVYLCASSQRWGILNTGELFFGEGSRLTVL.

This chain joins TRBV4-1 and TRBJ1-2; TRBD1 matches at 8 bases. The CDR3 runs 14 residues. V was clipped by 3 bases and J by 6 bases; unmatched bases: 6. The germline gives CDR1 MGHRA, CDR2 YSYEKL. This chain's CDR3 is CASSHYGQGDGYTF. DNA for the CDR3: TGCGCCAGCAGCCATTATGGACAGGGTGATGGCTACACCTTC.

The rearrangement links TRBV5-4 to TRBJ2-6, with a possible D match to TRBD1 (6 bases). CDR3 length equals 15 residues. The germline V and J ends were trimmed by 2 bases and 2 bases, with 8 bases remaining between them. From germline, CDR1 is SGHNT and CDR2 YYREEE (reference sequence). CDR3 nucleotides: TGTGCCAGCAGCTTTGCAGGGGCTGGGGCCAACGTCCTGACTTTC. It is translated as CASSFAGAGANVLTF.

The chain recombines TRBV2 with TRBJ2-7; D remains unclear. The V gene lost 6 bases and the J gene lost 3 bases, with 12 bases spanning the gap. The CDR3 loop spans 13 amino acids. The germline V gene has CDR1 SNHLY and CDR2 FYNNEI. CDR3 sequence (DNA): TGTGCCAGCAGCGACTCGGGCCGCTACGAGCAGTACTTC. Its translation is CASSDSGRYEQYF.

The V call is TRBV14, the J call TRBJ1-5; D is possibly TRBD1 (5 bases). V was clipped by 4 bases and J by 5 bases, with 12 bases between them. The CDR3 totals 14 residues. Germline V gene sequence: CDR1 SGHDN, CDR2 FVKESK. CDR3 residues: CASSPSGGDQPQHF. In DNA form, the CDR3 reads TGTGCCAGCAGCCCCTCTGGAGGGGATCAGCCCCAGCATTTT.

The sample holds one count of this clone. Within the sample, other DNA sequences also encode this same CDR3. The chain links TRBV4-1 to TRBJ2-2; 8 nucleotides match TRBD2. V lost 3 bases to trimming and J lost 0 bases; unmatched junction nucleotides: 3. The germline CDR1 and CDR2 sequences are MGHRA and YSYEKL. The CDR3 length is 16 residues. Here the CDR3 DNA reads TGCGCCAGCAGCCAGTTTAGCGGGGCGAACACCGGGGAGCTGTTTTTT. Amino acids: CASSQFSGANTGELFF.

Comments on this clone: No DNA is shown, since the ends of the CDR3 on it are uncertain; the CDR3 is the one TCRdb lists. The rearrangement links TRBV30 to TRBJ2-3; TRBD2, the table's D call, was not compared with the DNA. CDR1 and CDR2 from the germline V gene are GTSNPN and SVGIG (reference sequence). The CDR3 has 17 residues if both end residues are counted. The CDR3 loop reads CACPGTSGASGQDTQYF.

The V and J genes are TRBV27 and TRBJ2-7; 7 bases line up with TRBD1. Trimming cost V 6 bases and J 0 bases; bases outside gene matches: 11. Germline-derived CDR1 and CDR2 are MNHEY and SMNVEV (reference sequence). The CDR3 is 16 amino acids. The CDR3, as DNA: TGTGCCAGCAGGACGACCTTAGGGACAGTCTCCTACGAGCAGTACTTC. Translation gives CASRTTLGTVSYEQYF.

The chain links TRBV5-4 to TRBJ2-5; TRBD2 matches at 10 bases. The germline V gene has CDR1 SGHNT and CDR2 YYREEE (reference sequence). The CDR3 contains 17 residues. V lost 0 bases to trimming and J lost 2 bases; unmatched junction nucleotides: 7. CDR3 loop: CASSLGLAGADQETQYF. CDR3 bases: TGTGCCAGCAGCTTGGGGCTAGCGGGAGCCGATCAAGAGACCCAGTACTTC.

This chain links TRBV11-2 with TRBJ2-1; 8 positions match TRBD2. This CDR3 spans 16 amino acids. The V segment lost 6 bases and the J segment 4 bases; nucleotides outside the gene matches: 11. Germline CDR1 and CDR2: SGHAT and FQNNGV. The CDR3: CASREPSGRRYNEQFF. The DNA for the CDR3 is TGTGCCAGCAGGGAACCTAGCGGGCGCCGGTACAATGAGCAGTTCTTC.

As to this clone: This CDR3 fails to terminate in the conserved phenylalanine or tryptophan, so it likely reflects a read error. The rearrangement uses TRBV29-1 and TRBJ1-2, with D maybe TRBD1 (6 bases). Germline assignment: CDR1 SQVTM and CDR2 ANQGSEA. V shed 5 bases and J shed 4 bases, with 20 bases lying between them. This CDR3 spans 15 amino acids. This chain's CDR3 is CSVREQGREGYGYTL. CDR3 nucleotide sequence: TGCAGCGTTAGGGAACAGGGAAGAGAAGGCTATGGCTACACCCTC.

The J gene is TRBJ2-1, the V gene TRBV5-1; TRBD2 aligns across 12 bases. The germline V gene encodes CDR1 SGHRS and CDR2 YFSETQ. This CDR3 contains 15 residues. V was pared by 4 bases and J by 7 bases, with 6 bases of the junction left unmatched. In nucleotides, the CDR3 is TGCGCCAGCAGCGCGACTAGCGGGAGTGGAAATGAGCAGTTCTTC. Translation gives CASSATSGSGNEQFF.

Comments on this clone: The same CDR3 arises from other DNA sequences in this sample as well. The chain has TRBV14 and TRBJ2-5; 13 bases match TRBD2. Germline V lookup: CDR1 SGHDN, CDR2 FVKESK. The length of the CDR3 is 15 residues. The V segment lost 4 bases and the J segment 8 bases; nucleotides outside the gene matches: 7. DNA for the CDR3: TGTGCCAGCAGCCGAGGACTAGCGGGAGTGGAAACCCAGTACTTC. Amino acids: CASSRGLAGVETQYF.

This sequence joins TRBV27 and TRBJ2-5; unclear D gene. V was pared by 0 bases and J by 1 base, with 6 bases between. The germline CDR1 and CDR2 sequences are MNHEY and SMNVEV (reference sequence). The CDR3 extends over 14 amino acids. CDR3 nucleotide sequence: TGTGCCAGCAGTTTATCCAGACTCCAAGAGACCCAGTACTTC. Amino acid sequence: CASSLSRLQETQYF.

The rearrangement joins TRBV18 to TRBJ2-1; weak D call: TRBD1 (5 bases). Between the trimmed V and J ends, which lost 3 bases and 1 base, there was a span of 13 bases. The CDR3 runs to 16 residues. Germline lookup yields CDR1 KGHSH and CDR2 LQKENI. The CDR3 sequence: CASSPQGSRSYNEQFF. The CDR3 DNA is TGTGCCAGCTCACCTCAGGGAAGTCGGTCCTACAATGAGCAGTTCTTC.

The CDR3 is CASSRDRGHGNTIYF. Here the CDR3 DNA reads TGTGCCAGCAGTCGAGACAGGGGGCATGGAAACACCATATATTTT. The chain carries TRBV6-6 and TRBJ1-3; 10 positions match TRBD1. CDR3 length: 15 residues. Unmatched junction bases numbered 4, after V lost 5 bases and J lost 3 bases. CDR1 MNHNY and CDR2 SVGAGI come from the germline V gene (reference sequence).

The rearrangement links TRBV6-6 to TRBJ2-5; TRBD2 is a possible D gene (6 bases). This CDR3 is built from 14 residues. Trimming took 8 bases from V and 4 from J, leaving 17 bases between them. Germline values: CDR1 MNHNY, CDR2 SVGAGI (reference sequence). CDR3 in DNA: TGTGCCAGCGGGGGGAGGACCTTCACAGAGACCCAGTACTTC. It is translated as CASGGRTFTETQYF.

J is TRBJ1-1 and V is TRBV23-1; D is unresolved. TRBV23-1 is known as an ORF, though its function is uncertain. Trimming took 3 bases from V and 2 from J, leaving 10 bases between them. This CDR3 has 14 residues. The CDR3 here is CASSQIAGNTEAFF. CDR3 bases: TGCGCCAGCAGTCAGATCGCAGGAAACACTGAAGCTTTCTTT.

This chain uses TRBV7-6 with TRBJ1-1, with no clear D. Germline values: CDR1 SGHVS, CDR2 FNYEAQ. The CDR3 has 16 amino acids. V lost 0 bases, J lost 0 bases, and 11 bases lay in between. For the CDR3, the DNA is TGTGCCAGCAGCTTAGCCTCGGGCGCGGTGAACACTGAAGCTTTCTTT. Translating gives CASSLASGAVNTEAFF.

CDR3 sequence: CASSWGTSGRADTQYF. CDR3 nucleotides: TGCGCCAGCAGCTGGGGGACTAGCGGGAGGGCAGATACGCAGTATTTT. V is TRBV5-1 and J is TRBJ2-3, with 16 bases identical to TRBD2. This CDR3 contains 16 residues. Germline V gives CDR1 SGHRS, CDR2 YFSETQ. Trimming took 3 bases from V and 4 from J; bases not matched to a gene: 2.

V is TRBV7-2 and J is TRBJ2-3; 8 nucleotides align to TRBD1. CDR3 length equals 17 residues. Germline lookup yields CDR1 SGHTA and CDR2 FQGNSA. With 1 base clipped from V and 1 base from J, the junction kept 7 bases outside the gene matches. CDR3 DNA sequence: TGTGCCAGCAGCTTAGGGACAGGGCGGAGAGGCACAGATACGCAGTATTTT. The encoded protein is CASSLGTGRRGTDTQYF.

This chain links TRBV27 with TRBJ1-4; 9 bases fit TRBD1. The length of the CDR3 is 18 residues. Germline V gene lookup returns CDR1 MNHEY and CDR2 SMNVEV (reference sequence). V trimming: 6 bases; J trimming: 8 bases; junction bases outside the gene matches: 19. The CDR3 DNA follows: TGTGCCAGCAGCCAAAAATTCTTAAACAGGGGGCTGGGGGAAAAACTGTTTTTT. It translates to CASSQKFLNRGLGEKLFF.

J is TRBJ2-3 and V is TRBV4-1; 11 nucleotides match TRBD2. CDR1 and CDR2 from the germline V gene are MGHRA and YSYEKL. The CDR3 consists of 17 residues. The ends lost 5 bases at V and 3 bases at J; junction bases unmatched: 10. CDR3 loop: CASSAYTSGSGTDTQYF. The CDR3 DNA reads as TGCGCCAGCAGCGCATATACTAGCGGGAGTGGAACAGATACGCAGTATTTT.

The chain couples TRBV28 to TRBJ2-2; D perhaps matches TRBD2 (5 bases). V was clipped by 3 bases and J by 8 bases, with 16 bases between them. The CDR3 covers 15 residues. Germline V gene data show CDR1 as MDHEN and CDR2 as SYDVKM. The DNA of the CDR3 is TGTGCCAGCAGTTTTGTCTTGGGGAGATTAGGGGAGCTGTTTTTT. As protein: CASSFVLGRLGELFF.

The chain employs TRBV6-1 and TRBJ1-1; tentatively, D is TRBD1 (6 bases). Germline-derived CDR1 and CDR2 are MNHNS and SASEGT. Trimming left V 0 bases short and J 1 base short, with 15 bases between. The CDR3 spans 17 residues. CDR3 in DNA: TGTGCCAGCAGTGAAGCCCCTCGACAGGAGAAGAACACTGAAGCTTTCTTT. Its protein product is CASSEAPRQEKNTEAFF.

This clone was seen only once. The rearrangement links TRBV28 to TRBJ2-3, with 10 bases identical to TRBD2. The germline V gene encodes CDR1 MDHEN and CDR2 SYDVKM. This CDR3 is built from 19 residues. Trimming cost V 1 base and J 0 bases; bases outside gene matches: 10. The CDR3 here is CASSLFILAGSPSTDTQYF. CDR3 nucleotides: TGTGCCAGCAGTTTATTTATACTAGCGGGGAGTCCTAGCACAGATACGCAGTATTTT.

The rearrangement joins TRBV7-3 to TRBJ2-7; 14 bases map to TRBD2. Germline CDR1 SGHTA, CDR2 FQGTGA. The CDR3 runs to 15 residues. Unmatched junction bases numbered 8, after V lost 5 bases and J lost 8 bases. Here the CDR3 reads CASSPQGTSGSKQYF. The CDR3, as DNA: TGTGCCAGCAGCCCCCAAGGGACTAGCGGGAGCAAGCAGTACTTC.

This chain joins TRBV30 and TRBJ1-2; D is perhaps TRBD1 (5 bases). The CDR3 runs 14 residues. V was pared by 3 bases and J by 4 bases, with 15 bases between. Germline CDR1 is GTSNPN and CDR2 is SVGIG (reference sequence). CDR3 DNA sequence: TGTGCCTGGAGCCTAACCGGGACGACCTATGGCTACACCTTC. As protein: CAWSLTGTTYGYTF.